This T cell receptor (beta chain) comes out of a study of cytomegalovirus exposure and HLA in healthy donors. Overall study: Roughly 77 million unique TCRs from HLA-typed donors made up an early data release.

60 Vbeta and 13 Jbeta primers were used in PCR. TCRdb keeps only in-frame clones here, not all; method: immunoSEQ multiplex PCR. Of some 150,000 clones detected, roughly 79% appear once; the ten largest clones hold about 1.4%. Trimming took 1 base from V and 1 from J, leaving 10 bases between them. The CDR3 runs 14 residues. Germline V lookup: CDR1 GTSNPN, CDR2 SVGIG (reference sequence). Overall study results and limits: The classifier reportedly diagnosed cytomegalovirus status with high specificity and sensitivity. Accurate predictions that matched the HLA-A and HLA-B alleles of most subjects were reportedly made from TCR beta sequences.

Note on this clone: Its antigen is not identified.

The V gene is TRBV30, the J gene TRBJ1-1, with unresolved D. The sequence came from a young man in good health and CMV-seropositive. The sequenced sample consisted of PBMCs. CDR3 in DNA: TGTGCCTGGAGTGAGAGGCCTCAGAACACTGAAGCTTTCTTT. It encodes CAWSERPQNTEAFF.